A selection of T cell receptor beta chains follows, all from one sample in a study of early T cells in non-severe SARS-CoV-2 infection. Via MiXCR, TCRdb re-called the 5' RACE reads, giving one row per CDR3 protein. The profile shows 55,000 to 75,000 distinct CDR3 sequences, about 7.7% of them singletons. Sequencing was performed on whole blood. The receptor set was obtained from an adult who was a healthcare worker with PCR-confirmed SARS-CoV-2 infection or an uninfected control (not recorded which). CDR3s include the opening cysteine and the closing phenylalanine or tryptophan. D genes are given only for firm matches. Clone size is shown for a subset of rows, as once, few, many or a class of expanded clone.

>TRBD2|many|TRBJ2-1|TRBV28
CASRNPKLAGGTNEQFF
TGTGCCAGCAGGAACCCTAAACTAGCGGGAGGGACGAATGAGCAGTTCTTC
>.|many|TRBJ2-3|TRBV7-8
CASSLVLTDTQYF
TGTGCCAGCAGCTTGGTCCTCACAGATACGCAGTATTTT
>TRBD2|few|TRBJ2-3|TRBV9
CASSVSAGDIDTQYF
TGTGCCAGCAGCGTATCCGCGGGAGATATCGATACGCAGTATTTT
>TRBD1|.|TRBJ1-5|TRBV20-1
CSAPGTGNQPQHF
TGCAGTGCTCCCGGGACAGGCAATCAGCCCCAGCATTTT
>.|many|TRBJ2-3|TRBV7-2
CASSPRALTDTQYF
TGTGCCAGCAGCCCCCGGGCCCTCACAGATACGCAGTATTTT
>.|.|TRBJ2-1|TRBV18
CASSPPGVGRSLANEQFF
TGTGCCAGCTCACCACCGGGAGTGGGTAGATCCTTAGCAAATGAGCAGTTCTTC
>.|many|TRBJ1-1|TRBV20-1
CSAGGNTEAFF
TGCAGCGCGGGGGGGAACACTGAAGCTTTCTTT
>TRBD2|many|TRBJ2-1|TRBV24-1
CATSDLLAGTNEQFF
TGTGCCACCAGTGATTTACTAGCGGGAACGAATGAGCAGTTCTTC
>.|many|TRBJ2-1|TRBV5-1
CASSLEGGSYNEQFF
TGCGCCAGCAGCTTGGAAGGGGGTTCCTACAATGAGCAGTTCTTC
>.|many|TRBJ2-5|TRBV7-3
CASSYNRAETQYF
TGTGCCAGCAGCTACAACAGGGCAGAGACCCAGTACTTC
>TRBD2|medium-sized|TRBJ2-3|TRBV5-1
CASSLTSGRTDTQYF
TGCGCCAGCAGCCTGACTAGCGGGAGAACAGATACGCAGTATTTT
>.|many|TRBJ2-7|TRBV28
CASSLSQGTYEQYF
TGTGCCAGCAGTTTATCCCAGGGAACCTACGAGCAGTACTTC
>.|many|TRBJ2-1|TRBV11-2
CASSELAGHEQFF
TGTGCCAGCAGCGAACTGGCGGGACATGAGCAGTTCTTC
>.|many|TRBJ2-1|TRBV24-1
CATSDFTSKQFF
TGTGCCACCAGTGATTTTACTAGCAAGCAGTTCTTC
>.|many|TRBJ1-2|TRBV25-1
CATGSSNYGYTF
TGTGCCACAGGGTCTTCTAACTATGGCTACACCTTC
>.|many|TRBJ1-6|TRBV20-1
CSARGIFPSSYNSPLHF
TGCAGTGCTAGAGGGATTTTCCCGAGCTCCTATAATTCACCCCTCCACTTT
>TRBD2|.|TRBJ2-1|TRBV2
CASSPPGLAGGNEQFF
TGTGCCAGCAGCCCTCCGGGACTAGCGGGAGGCAATGAGCAGTTCTTC
>.|many|TRBJ1-3|TRBV5-1
CASSLIPGGSTIYF
TGCGCCAGCAGCTTAATCCCCGGAGGGAGCACCATATATTTT
>.|many|TRBJ2-1|TRBV7-7
CASSRGRGADEQFF
TGTGCCAGCAGCCGAGGGAGGGGGGCGGATGAGCAGTTCTTC
>TRBD1|few|TRBJ1-5|TRBV3-1
CASTPGGQPQHF
TGTGCCAGCACCCCAGGGGGCCAGCCCCAGCATTTT
>TRBD2|many|TRBJ2-1|TRBV7-3
CASSLTGTSGRGRFF
TGTGCCAGCAGCTTAACCGGGACTAGCGGGAGGGGACGGTTCTTC
>TRBD1|.|TRBJ2-4|TRBV7-8
CASSSYRGATKNIQYF
TGTGCCAGCAGCTCTTACAGGGGGGCGACCAAAAACATTCAGTACTTC
>.|.|TRBJ2-7|TRBV28
CASSFSGPSYEQYF
TGTGCCAGCAGTTTCTCAGGGCCCTCCTACGAGCAGTACTTC
>TRBD2|few|TRBJ2-1|TRBV9
CASSAYSGAYNEQFF
TGTGCCAGCAGCGCTTATAGCGGGGCGTACAATGAGCAGTTCTTC
>.|few|TRBJ1-1|TRBV29-1
CSVEDVQGRTEAFF
TGCAGCGTTGAAGATGTCCAGGGCCGCACTGAAGCTTTCTTT
>TRBD2|few|TRBJ2-1|TRBV3-1
CASSQLYSGRATEQFF
TGTGCCAGCAGCCAGTTGTATAGCGGGAGGGCCACTGAGCAGTTCTTC
>.|.|TRBJ2-1|TRBV11-1
CASKGGVSYNEQFF
TGTGCCAGCAAAGGCGGGGTGTCCTACAATGAGCAGTTCTTC
>.|many|TRBJ2-1|TRBV18
CASSPRGVYNEQFF
TGTGCCAGCTCACCCAGGGGGGTCTACAATGAGCAGTTCTTC
>TRBD2|many|TRBJ2-7|TRBV7-6
CASSRGGSGSFYEQYF
TGTGCCAGCAGCAGGGGGGGTAGCGGGAGTTTTTACGAGCAGTACTTC